The T cell receptor beta chain under discussion was sequenced for a study of vaccination and CD4 T cells after COVID-19. Across the study: Samples were taken after vaccination, a median of about 79 days after dose two, with a range of 14 to 241. Study-wide results and caveats: Looking at convalescent patients, a median around 89% of reactive clones were present only post-vaccination.

The treatment: roughly 10-day PBMC culture with coronavirus spike peptide pools or control peptides (ViraFEST assay). Investigators obtained the unexposed donor's CD4+ T cells before the COVID-19 pandemic (2011-2018). Per-well cultures of two million PBMCs received 8.5 to 10 IU/ml IL-2 and about 9.1 ug/ml peptide pools. This clonotype is labeled large. Antigen unknown. Cultured CD4+ T-cell DNA underwent Oncomine TCR Beta short-read sequencing. Cultured CD4+ T cells were the source of extracted genomic DNA. TCRdb reanalysed the PCR reads using MiXCR and keeps one entry per CDR3 protein. The sample has more than 5,000 distinct CDR3 sequences; roughly two fifths are singletons. Trimming took 3 bases from V and 13 from J; bases not matched to a gene: 7. The CDR3 is 15 residues long.

This clonotype was obtained from a human donor in good health. Sequencing input: CD4+ T cells from blood, cultured in vitro. The gene calls are TRBV12-3 or TRBV12-4 and TRBJ1-6; TRBD1 agrees at 12 bases. The CDR3 protein is CASSFGTGGFLPLHF. DNA of the CDR3: TGTGCCAGCAGTTTCGGGACAGGGGGCTTTCTTCCCCTCCACTTT.